These 2 T cell receptor beta chains came from one sample sequenced in a study of shared clonotypes between healthy human individuals. Clones were sequenced by immunoSEQ multiplex PCR, and TCRdb holds only the in-frame ones, with some missing. Of about 1.1 million clones listed, around three quarters are singletons. The sequencing input was memory CD4+ T cells from PBMCs. Specified subset: CD45RA-negative fraction. The receptors shown here come from a man aged 18 to 29 in good health. Some clones in this sample may be carry-over from other donors' samples.

J is TRBJ1-3 and V is TRBV19; D is undetermined. The CDR3 spans 16 residues. Germline V gene data show CDR1 as LNHDA and CDR2 as SQIVND (reference sequence). With 3 bases removed from V and 2 bases from J, the gap between germline ends came to 14 bases. CDR3 sequence (DNA): TGTGCCAGTAGTATCCCCCCGGGAGCGGCTGGAAACACCATATATTTT. The encoded protein is CASSIPPGAAGNTIYF.

This clone was detected ten times or more. V and J are TRBV28 and TRBJ1-2; TRBD1 is a possible D gene (6 bases). This CDR3 comprises 14 residues. Germline V gene data show CDR1 as MDHEN and CDR2 as SYDVKM. V gave up 6 bases and J gave up 2 bases, with 13 bases separating them. CDR3: CASSSGEMNYGYTF. CDR3 in DNA: TGTGCCAGCAGCTCAGGGGAGATGAACTATGGCTACACCTTC.